A single sample gave rise to the 14 T cell receptor beta chains below, sequenced in a study of CD8+CD57+ T cells in acquired aplastic anemia. Profiles of TCR beta VDJ and CDR3 were generated from a genomic DNA template. MiXCR, applied by TCRdb to the reads, yields one record per CDR3 protein. The repertoire holds some 64,000 distinct CDR3 sequences, with over 45% as singletons. The sequenced sample consisted of sorted CD4+, CD8+, or CD8+CD57+ T cells (not recorded which) from PBMCs. These receptor sequences come from a human donor in good health, serving as a control.

The chain is built from TRBV12-3 or TRBV12-4 and TRBJ1-5, with a weak D call TRBD1 (6 bases). The CDR3 is 13 amino acids. The V gene lost 5 bases and the J gene lost 6 bases, with 11 bases spanning the gap. DNA of the CDR3: TGTGCCAGCAGTGTACAGGGAGGTCAGCCCCAGCATTTT. As protein: CASSVQGGQPQHF.

The rearrangement uses TRBV15 and TRBJ2-7; 7 nucleotides line up with TRBD2. Germline V CDR1 and CDR2: LNHNV, YYDKDF (reference sequence). The CDR3 has 16 residues. Unmatched junction bases numbered 11, after V lost 4 bases and J lost 2 bases. The CDR3 DNA sequence: TGTGCCACCAGCAACGGCAGCGGGATCGGACCCTACGAGCAGTACTTC. Its protein is CATSNGSGIGPYEQYF. Together with reference TRBV15 and TRBJ2-7, the CDR3 gives the full variable domain: DAMVIQNPRYQVTQFGKPVTLSCSQTLNHNVMYWYQQKSSQAPKLLFHYYDKDFNNEADTPDNFQSRRPNTSFCFLDIRSPGLGDTAMYLCATSNGSGIGPYEQYFGPGTRLTVT.

This clonotype was seen only once. CDR3 DNA sequence: TGCGCCAGCAGCGAAGTGGTGGGGACTGAAGCTTTCTTT. This gives the protein CASSEVVGTEAFF. The chain combines TRBV10-1 with TRBJ1-1; D gene uncertain. This CDR3 contains 13 residues. V was pared by 6 bases and J by 5 bases, with 13 bases between. Per the germline V gene, CDR1 is WNHNN and CDR2 is SYGVQD (reference sequence).

The chain recombines TRBV29-1 with TRBJ2-1; 14 nucleotides line up with TRBD2. The CDR3 runs to 14 residues. Germline loops: CDR1 SQVTM, CDR2 ANQGSEA. Trimming cost V 1 base and J 7 bases; bases outside gene matches: 0. DNA for the CDR3: TGCAGCGTTGAAGGGACTAGCGGGAGGAATGAGCAGTTCTTC. Translation gives CSVEGTSGRNEQFF.

This clonotype was counted ten times or more. The rearrangement joins TRBV27 to TRBJ1-1; 8 bases are a match to TRBD1. V shed 4 bases and J 4 bases; nucleotides not matched to a gene: 8. The V gene's germline CDR1 is MNHEY and CDR2 SMNVEV (reference sequence). The CDR3 has 15 residues. CDR3 bases: TGTGCCAGCAGTTCCAGGACAGGGCCGGGCACTGAAGCTTTCTTT. Encoded protein: CASSSRTGPGTEAFF.

Note on this clonotype: A read error may account for a junction end that differs from germline. DNA for the CDR3: TGTGCCACCAGCAGGGACAGGGGGACCGGGGAGCTGTACTTC. Protein sequence: CATSRDRGTGELYF. The V gene is TRBV15, the J gene TRBJ2-7; TRBD1 matches 10 bases. Germline assignment: CDR1 LNHNV and CDR2 YYDKDF (reference sequence). The CDR3 runs 14 residues.

The J gene is TRBJ1-2, the V gene TRBV29-1; no firm D call. This CDR3 comprises 11 residues. From germline, CDR1 is SQVTM and CDR2 ANQGSEA. Deletions cut 3 bases from V and 8 bases from J, with 10 bases between. CDR3 nucleotide sequence: TGCAGCGTTGAGAAAGGTGTCGGCTACACCTTC. Translation gives CSVEKGVGYTF.

This clonotype was found many times. J is TRBJ1-2 and V is TRBV30; 7 bases are shared with TRBD1. Germline V gives CDR1 GTSNPN, CDR2 SVGIG (reference sequence). The CDR3 length is 12 residues. V shed 6 bases, J shed 6 bases, and the junction held 7 bases outside the gene matches. In DNA, the CDR3 is TGTGCCTGTATCACCGGGACAGATGGCTACACCTTC. Translation: CACITGTDGYTF.

The rearrangement joins TRBV10-3 to TRBJ1-5, with D hard to call. Germline V gives CDR1 ENHRY, CDR2 SYGVKD. This CDR3 region has 16 residues. Trimming shortened V by 2 bases and J by 5 bases, and 16 bases separated the two germline ends. CDR3 sequence: CAISETSPGTHQPQHF. CDR3 nucleotides: TGTGCCATCAGTGAGACGTCTCCGGGAACTCATCAGCCCCAGCATTTT.

The chain couples TRBV5-1 to TRBJ2-2; TRBD2 agrees at 7 bases. Trimming cost V 1 base and J 3 bases; bases outside gene matches: 6. This CDR3 has 16 amino acids. CDR1 SGHRS and CDR2 YFSETQ come from the germline V gene. The CDR3 protein is CASSLRPSGDTGELFF. For the CDR3, the DNA is TGCGCCAGCAGCTTGCGGCCTAGCGGAGACACCGGGGAGCTGTTTTTT. Combining the CDR3 with reference TRBV5-1 and TRBJ2-2 gives the whole variable domain KAGVTQTPRYLIKTRGQQVTLSCSPISGHRSVSWYQQTPGQGLQFLFEYFSETQRNKGNFPGRFSGRQFSNSRSEMNVSTLELGDSALYLCASSLRPSGDTGELFFGEGSRLTVL.

This sequence joins TRBV19 and TRBJ1-1; possibly TRBD1 for D (5 bases). The V gene lost 5 bases and the J gene lost 1 base, with 14 bases spanning the gap. The length of the CDR3 is 15 residues. In germline, CDR1 is LNHDA, CDR2 SQIVND (reference sequence). For the CDR3, the DNA is TGTGCCAGTAGTCCCCGATGGGGCAGGAACACTGAAGCTTTCTTT. Protein product: CASSPRWGRNTEAFF.

This chain connects TRBV15 to TRBJ2-3; TRBD2 aligns across 11 bases. The V gene end was trimmed by 0 bases and the J gene end by 6 bases; junction bases not matched to a gene: 8. The CDR3 consists of 17 residues. CDR1 is LNHNV and CDR2 is YYDKDF in the germline V gene (reference sequence). CDR3 sequence: CATSRDFSGRAGDTQYF. The CDR3 DNA follows: TGTGCCACCAGCAGAGATTTTAGCGGGAGGGCCGGGGATACGCAGTATTTT. The whole variable domain, remainder taken from reference TRBV15 and TRBJ2-3, is DAMVIQNPRYQVTQFGKPVTLSCSQTLNHNVMYWYQQKSSQAPKLLFHYYDKDFNNEADTPDNFQSRRPNTSFCFLDIRSPGLGDTAMYLCATSRDFSGRAGDTQYFGPGTRLTVL.

The chain is built from TRBV15 and TRBJ1-1, with 7 bases fitting TRBD1. The junction had 8 bases not matched to a gene; V was cut back by 9 bases and J by 1 base. In germline, CDR1 is LNHNV, CDR2 YYDKDF (reference sequence). The CDR3 is 14 residues long. CDR3 coding DNA: TGTGCCACTCAGAGAGGGACAGCGAACACTGAAGCTTTCTTT. It translates to CATQRGTANTEAFF.

This clonotype was detected many times. V is TRBV4-2 and J is TRBJ1-1, with D unclear. The length of the CDR3 is 16 residues. Germline-derived CDR1 and CDR2 are LGHNA and YNFKEQ. V lost 2 bases to trimming and J lost 0 bases, with 13 bases between them. This chain's CDR3 is CASSQPGGSVNTEAFF. CDR3 sequence (DNA): TGTGCCAGCAGCCAACCGGGAGGGAGTGTGAACACTGAAGCTTTCTTT.